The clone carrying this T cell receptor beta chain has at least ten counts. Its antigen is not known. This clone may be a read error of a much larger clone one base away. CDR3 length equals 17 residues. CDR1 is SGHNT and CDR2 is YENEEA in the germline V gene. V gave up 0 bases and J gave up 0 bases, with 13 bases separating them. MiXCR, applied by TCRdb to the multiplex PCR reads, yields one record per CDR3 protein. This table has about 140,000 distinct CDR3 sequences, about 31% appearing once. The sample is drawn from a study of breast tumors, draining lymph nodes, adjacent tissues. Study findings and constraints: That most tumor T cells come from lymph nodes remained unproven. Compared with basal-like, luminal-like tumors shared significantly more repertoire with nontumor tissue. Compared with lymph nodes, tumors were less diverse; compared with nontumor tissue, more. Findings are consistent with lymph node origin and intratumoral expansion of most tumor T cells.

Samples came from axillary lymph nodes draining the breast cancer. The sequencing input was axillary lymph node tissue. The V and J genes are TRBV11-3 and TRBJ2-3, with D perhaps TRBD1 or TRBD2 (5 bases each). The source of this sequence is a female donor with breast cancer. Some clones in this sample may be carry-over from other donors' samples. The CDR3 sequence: CASSLDSGASSTDTQYF. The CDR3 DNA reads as TGTGCCAGCAGCTTAGATTCCGGGGCCTCTAGCACAGATACGCAGTATTTT.